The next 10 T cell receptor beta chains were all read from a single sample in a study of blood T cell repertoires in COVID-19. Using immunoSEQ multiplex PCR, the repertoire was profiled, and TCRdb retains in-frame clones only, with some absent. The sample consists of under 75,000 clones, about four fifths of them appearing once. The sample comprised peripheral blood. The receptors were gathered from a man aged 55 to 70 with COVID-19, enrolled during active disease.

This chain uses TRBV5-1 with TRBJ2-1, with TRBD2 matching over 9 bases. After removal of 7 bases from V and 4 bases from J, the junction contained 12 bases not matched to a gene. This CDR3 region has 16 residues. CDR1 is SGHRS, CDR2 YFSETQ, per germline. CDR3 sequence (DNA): TGCGCCAGCCAACTCCGGGGAGCGGGGGGATACAATGAGCAGTTCTTC. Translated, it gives CASQLRGAGGYNEQFF.

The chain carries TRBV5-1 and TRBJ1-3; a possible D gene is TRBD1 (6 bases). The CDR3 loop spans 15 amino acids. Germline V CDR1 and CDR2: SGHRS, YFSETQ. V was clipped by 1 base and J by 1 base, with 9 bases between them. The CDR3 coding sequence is TGCGCCAGCAGCTTGATAGGGGGATCTGGAAACACCATATATTTT. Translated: CASSLIGGSGNTIYF.

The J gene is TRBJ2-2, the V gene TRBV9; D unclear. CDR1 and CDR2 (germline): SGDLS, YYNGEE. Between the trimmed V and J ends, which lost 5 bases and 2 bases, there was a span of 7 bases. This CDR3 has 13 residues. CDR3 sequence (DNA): TGTGCCAGCAGGGCGGATAACACCGGGGAGCTGTTTTTT. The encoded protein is CASRADNTGELFF. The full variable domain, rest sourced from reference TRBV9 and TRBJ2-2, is DSGVTQTPKHLITATGQRVTLRCSPRSGDLSVYWYQQSLDQGLQFLIQYYNGEERAKGNILERFSAQQFPDLHSELNLSSLELGDSALYFCASRADNTGELFFGEGSRLTVL.

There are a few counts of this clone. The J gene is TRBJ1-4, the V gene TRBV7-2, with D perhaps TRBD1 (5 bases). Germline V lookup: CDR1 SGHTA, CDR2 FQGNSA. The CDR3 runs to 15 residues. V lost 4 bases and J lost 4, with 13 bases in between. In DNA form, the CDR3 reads TGTGCCAGCAGCTCCGTTCAGGGTGTTAATGAAAAACTGTTTTTT. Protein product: CASSSVQGVNEKLFF.

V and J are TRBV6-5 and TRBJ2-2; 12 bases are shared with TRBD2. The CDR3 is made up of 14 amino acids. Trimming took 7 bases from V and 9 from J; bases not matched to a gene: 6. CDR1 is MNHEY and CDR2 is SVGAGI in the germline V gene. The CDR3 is CASTPSGGARELFF. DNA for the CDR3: TGTGCCAGCACCCCTAGCGGGGGGGCCCGGGAGCTGTTTTTT.

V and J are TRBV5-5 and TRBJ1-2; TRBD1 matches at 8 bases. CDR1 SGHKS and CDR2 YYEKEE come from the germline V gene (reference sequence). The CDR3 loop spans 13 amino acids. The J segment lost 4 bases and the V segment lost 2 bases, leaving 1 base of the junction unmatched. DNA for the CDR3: TGTGCCAGCAGCTTTACAGGGGGCTATGGCTACACCTTC. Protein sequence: CASSFTGGYGYTF.

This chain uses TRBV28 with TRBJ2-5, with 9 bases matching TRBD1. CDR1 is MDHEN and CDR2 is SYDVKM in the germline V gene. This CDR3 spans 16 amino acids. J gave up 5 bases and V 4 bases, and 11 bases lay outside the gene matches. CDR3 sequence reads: CASSSGDRDFWETQYF. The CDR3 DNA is TGTGCCAGCAGTTCCGGGGACAGGGATTTTTGGGAGACCCAGTACTTC.

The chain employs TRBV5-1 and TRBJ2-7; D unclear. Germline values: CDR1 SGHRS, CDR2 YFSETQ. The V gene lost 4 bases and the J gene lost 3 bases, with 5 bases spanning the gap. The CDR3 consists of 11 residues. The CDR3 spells CASSLGYEQYF. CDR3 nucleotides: TGCGCCAGCAGCCTCGGCTACGAGCAGTACTTC.

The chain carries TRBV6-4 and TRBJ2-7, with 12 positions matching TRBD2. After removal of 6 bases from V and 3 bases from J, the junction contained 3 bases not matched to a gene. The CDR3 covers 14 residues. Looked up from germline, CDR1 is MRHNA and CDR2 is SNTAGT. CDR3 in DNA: TGTGCCAGCAGAGGACTAGCGGGGTACTACGAGCAGTACTTC. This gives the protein CASRGLAGYYEQYF.

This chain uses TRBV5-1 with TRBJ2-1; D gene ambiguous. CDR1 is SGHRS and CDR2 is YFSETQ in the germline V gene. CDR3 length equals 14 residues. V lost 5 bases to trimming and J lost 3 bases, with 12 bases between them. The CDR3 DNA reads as TGCGCCAGCAGTTTCCCAGACAACTACAATGAGCAGTTCTTC. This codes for CASSFPDNYNEQFF.